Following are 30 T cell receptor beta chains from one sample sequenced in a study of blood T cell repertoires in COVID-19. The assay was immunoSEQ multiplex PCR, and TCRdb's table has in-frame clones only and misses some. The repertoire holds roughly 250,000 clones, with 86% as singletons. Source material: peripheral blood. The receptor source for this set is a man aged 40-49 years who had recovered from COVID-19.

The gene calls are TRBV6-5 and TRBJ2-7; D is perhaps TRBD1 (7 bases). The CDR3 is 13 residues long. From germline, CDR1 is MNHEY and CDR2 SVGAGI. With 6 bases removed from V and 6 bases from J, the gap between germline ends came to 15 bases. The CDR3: CASSPGGPIEQYF. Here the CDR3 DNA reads TGTGCCAGCAGCCCAGGGGGGCCCATCGAGCAGTACTTC.

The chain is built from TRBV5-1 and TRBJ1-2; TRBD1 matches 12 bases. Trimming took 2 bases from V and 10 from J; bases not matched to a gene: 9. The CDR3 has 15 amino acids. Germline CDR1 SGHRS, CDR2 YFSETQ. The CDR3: CASSLTVGQGADYTF. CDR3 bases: TGCGCCAGCAGCTTAACCGTGGGACAGGGGGCTGACTACACCTTC.

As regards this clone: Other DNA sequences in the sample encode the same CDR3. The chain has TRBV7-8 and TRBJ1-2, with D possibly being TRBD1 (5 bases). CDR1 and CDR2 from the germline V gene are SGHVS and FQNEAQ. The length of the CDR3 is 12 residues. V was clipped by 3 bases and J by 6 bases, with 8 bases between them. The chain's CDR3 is CASSLVGDGYTF. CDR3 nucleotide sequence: TGTGCCAGCAGCTTGGTAGGGGATGGCTACACCTTC.

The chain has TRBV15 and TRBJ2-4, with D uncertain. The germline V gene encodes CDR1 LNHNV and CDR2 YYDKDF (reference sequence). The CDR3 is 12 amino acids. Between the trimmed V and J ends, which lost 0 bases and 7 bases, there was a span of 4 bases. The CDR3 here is CATSRDSNIQYF. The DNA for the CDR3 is TGTGCCACCAGCAGAGATTCGAACATTCAGTACTTC.

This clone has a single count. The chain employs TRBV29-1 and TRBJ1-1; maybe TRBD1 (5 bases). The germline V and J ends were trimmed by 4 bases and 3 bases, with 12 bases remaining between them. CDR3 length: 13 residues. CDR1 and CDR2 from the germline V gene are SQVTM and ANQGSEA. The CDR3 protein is CSVGGRVHTEAFF. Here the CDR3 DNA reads TGCAGCGTTGGGGGCAGGGTCCACACTGAAGCTTTCTTT.

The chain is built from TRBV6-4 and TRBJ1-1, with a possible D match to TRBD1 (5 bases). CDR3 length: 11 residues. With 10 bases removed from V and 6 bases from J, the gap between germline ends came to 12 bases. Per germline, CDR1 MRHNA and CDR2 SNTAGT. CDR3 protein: CATRVTPEAFF. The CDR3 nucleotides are TGTGCCACCAGGGTTACTCCTGAAGCTTTCTTT.

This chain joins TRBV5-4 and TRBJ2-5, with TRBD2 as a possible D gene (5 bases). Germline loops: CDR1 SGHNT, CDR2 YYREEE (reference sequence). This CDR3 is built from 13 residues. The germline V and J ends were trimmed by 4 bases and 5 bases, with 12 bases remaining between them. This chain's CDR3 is CASSRAGRETQYF. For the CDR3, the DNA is TGTGCCAGCAGCCGGGCGGGTAGGGAGACCCAGTACTTC.

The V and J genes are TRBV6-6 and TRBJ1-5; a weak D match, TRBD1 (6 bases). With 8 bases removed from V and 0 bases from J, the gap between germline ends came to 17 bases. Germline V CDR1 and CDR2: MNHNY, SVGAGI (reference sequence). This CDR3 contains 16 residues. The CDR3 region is CASQPPWTDSNQPQHF. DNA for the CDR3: TGTGCCAGCCAGCCCCCGTGGACAGATAGCAATCAGCCCCAGCATTTT.

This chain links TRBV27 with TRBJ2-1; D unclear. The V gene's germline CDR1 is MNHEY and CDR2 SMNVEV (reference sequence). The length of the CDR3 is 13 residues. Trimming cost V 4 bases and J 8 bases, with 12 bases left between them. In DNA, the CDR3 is TGTGCCAGCAGTTACTCGCGGCCGGATGAGCAGTTCTTC. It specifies CASSYSRPDEQFF.

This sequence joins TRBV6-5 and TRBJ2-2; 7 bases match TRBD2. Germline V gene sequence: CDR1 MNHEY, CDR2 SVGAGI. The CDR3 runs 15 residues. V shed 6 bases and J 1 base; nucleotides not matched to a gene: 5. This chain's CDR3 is CASSHWGGNTGELFF. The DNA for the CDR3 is TGTGCCAGCAGCCACTGGGGGGGGAACACCGGGGAGCTGTTTTTT.

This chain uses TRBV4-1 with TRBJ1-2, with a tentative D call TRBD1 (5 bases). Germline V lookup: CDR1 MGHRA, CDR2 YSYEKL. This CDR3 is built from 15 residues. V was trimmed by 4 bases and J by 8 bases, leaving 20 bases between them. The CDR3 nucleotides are TGCGCCAGCAGCCCACAAGAGGGAGTCGGGGGAGGCTACACCTTC. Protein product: CASSPQEGVGGGYTF.

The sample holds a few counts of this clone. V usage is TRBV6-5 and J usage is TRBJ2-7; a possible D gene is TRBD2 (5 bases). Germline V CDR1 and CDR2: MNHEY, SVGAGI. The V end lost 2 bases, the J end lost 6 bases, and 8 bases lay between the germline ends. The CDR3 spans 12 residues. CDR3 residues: CASSYGRGEQYF. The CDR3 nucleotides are TGTGCCAGCAGTTACGGACGGGGCGAGCAGTACTTC.

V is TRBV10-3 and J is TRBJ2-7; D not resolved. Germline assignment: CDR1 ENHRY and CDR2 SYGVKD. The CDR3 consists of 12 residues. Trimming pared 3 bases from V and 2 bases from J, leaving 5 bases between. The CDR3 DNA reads TGTGCCATCAGTGATATCCCCTACGAGCAGTACTTC. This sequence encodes CAISDIPYEQYF.

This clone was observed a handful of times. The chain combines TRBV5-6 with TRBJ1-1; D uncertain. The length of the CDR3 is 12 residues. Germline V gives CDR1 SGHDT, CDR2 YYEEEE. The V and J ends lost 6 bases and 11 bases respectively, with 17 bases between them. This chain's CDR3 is CASTFQAGSAFF. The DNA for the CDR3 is TGTGCCAGCACCTTCCAGGCGGGGTCGGCTTTCTTT.

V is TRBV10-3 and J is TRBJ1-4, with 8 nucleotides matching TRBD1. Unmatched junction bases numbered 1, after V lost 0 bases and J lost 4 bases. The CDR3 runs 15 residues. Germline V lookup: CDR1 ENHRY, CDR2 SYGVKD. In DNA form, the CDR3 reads TGTGCCATCAGTGAGTCGGGACAGGTTAATGAAAAACTGTTTTTT. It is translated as CAISESGQVNEKLFF.

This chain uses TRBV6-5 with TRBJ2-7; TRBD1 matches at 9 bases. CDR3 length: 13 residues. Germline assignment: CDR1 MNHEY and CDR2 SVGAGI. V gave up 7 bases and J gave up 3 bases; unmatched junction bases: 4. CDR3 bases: TGTGCCAGCACCGGGACAGGGAGCTACGAGCAGTACTTC. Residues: CASTGTGSYEQYF.

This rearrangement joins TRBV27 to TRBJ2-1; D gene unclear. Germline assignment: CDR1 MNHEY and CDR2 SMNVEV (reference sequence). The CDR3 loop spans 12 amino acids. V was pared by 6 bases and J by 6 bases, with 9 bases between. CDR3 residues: CASSPTRNEQFF. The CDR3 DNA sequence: TGTGCCAGCAGCCCCACGCGCAATGAGCAGTTCTTC.

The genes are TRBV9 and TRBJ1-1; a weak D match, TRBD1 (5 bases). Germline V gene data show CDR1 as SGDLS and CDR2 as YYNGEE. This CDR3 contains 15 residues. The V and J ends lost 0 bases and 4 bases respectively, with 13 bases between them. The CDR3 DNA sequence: TGTGCCAGCAGCGTAGGTGGGGCTTTCGGCACTGAAGCTTTCTTT. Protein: CASSVGGAFGTEAFF.

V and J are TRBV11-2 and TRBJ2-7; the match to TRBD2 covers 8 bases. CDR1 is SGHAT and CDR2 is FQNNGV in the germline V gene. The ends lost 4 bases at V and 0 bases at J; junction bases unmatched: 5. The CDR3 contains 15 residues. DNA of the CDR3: TGTGCCAGCAGCTCCCAGCGGGAGCCCTCCTACGAGCAGTACTTC. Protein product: CASSSQREPSYEQYF.

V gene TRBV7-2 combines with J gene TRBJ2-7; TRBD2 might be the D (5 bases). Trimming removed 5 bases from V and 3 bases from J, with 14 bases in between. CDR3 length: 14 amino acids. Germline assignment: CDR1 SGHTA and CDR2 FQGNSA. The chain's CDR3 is CASSERTESYEQYF. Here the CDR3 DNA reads TGTGCCAGCAGCGAGCGGACCGAGAGCTACGAGCAGTACTTC.

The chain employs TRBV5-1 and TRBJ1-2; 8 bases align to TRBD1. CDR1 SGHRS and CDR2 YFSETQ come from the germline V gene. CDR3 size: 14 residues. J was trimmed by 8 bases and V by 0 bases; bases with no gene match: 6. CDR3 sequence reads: CASSLAAQGAGYTF. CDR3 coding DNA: TGCGCCAGCAGCTTGGCCGCCCAGGGGGCGGGCTACACCTTC.

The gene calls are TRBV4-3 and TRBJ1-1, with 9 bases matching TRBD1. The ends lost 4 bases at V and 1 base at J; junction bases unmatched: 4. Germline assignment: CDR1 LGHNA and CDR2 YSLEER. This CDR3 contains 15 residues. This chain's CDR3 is CASSLRQGGNTEAFF. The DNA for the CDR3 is TGCGCCAGCAGCCTACGACAGGGGGGGAACACTGAAGCTTTCTTT.

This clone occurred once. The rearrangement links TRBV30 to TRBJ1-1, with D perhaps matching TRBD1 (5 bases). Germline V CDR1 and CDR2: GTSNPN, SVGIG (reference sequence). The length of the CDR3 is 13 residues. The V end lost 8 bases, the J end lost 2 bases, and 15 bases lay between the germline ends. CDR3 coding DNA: TGTGCCCTAAGGGCGGGGGTTAACACTGAAGCTTTCTTT. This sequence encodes CALRAGVNTEAFF.

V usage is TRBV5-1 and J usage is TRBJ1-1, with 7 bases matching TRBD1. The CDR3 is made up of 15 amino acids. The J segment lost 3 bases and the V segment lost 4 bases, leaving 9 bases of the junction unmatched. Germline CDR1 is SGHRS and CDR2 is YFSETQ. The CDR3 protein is CASSPRLGGYTEAFF. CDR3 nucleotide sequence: TGCGCCAGCAGCCCTCGGTTAGGGGGCTACACTGAAGCTTTCTTT.

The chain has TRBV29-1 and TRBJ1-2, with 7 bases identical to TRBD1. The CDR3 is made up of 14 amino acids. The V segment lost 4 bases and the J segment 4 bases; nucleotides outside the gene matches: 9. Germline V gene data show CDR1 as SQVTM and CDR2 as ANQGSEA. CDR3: CSVASPGQVYGYTF. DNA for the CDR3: TGCAGCGTTGCTTCCCCCGGACAGGTCTATGGCTACACCTTC.

The chain's CDR3 is CASSPRGGDDIQYF. The CDR3 nucleotides are TGTGCCAGCAGCCCCCGGGGGGGGGACGACATTCAGTACTTC. The chain uses TRBV6-6 and TRBJ2-4, with 8 bases matching TRBD2. CDR3 size: 14 residues. Germline CDR1 reads MNHNY; CDR2 reads SVGAGI (reference sequence). After removal of 6 bases from V and 8 bases from J, the junction contained 9 bases not matched to a gene.

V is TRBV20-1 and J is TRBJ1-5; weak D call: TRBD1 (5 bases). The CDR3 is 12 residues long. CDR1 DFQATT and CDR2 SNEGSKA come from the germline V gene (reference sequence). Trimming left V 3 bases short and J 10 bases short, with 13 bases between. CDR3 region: CSASRAGLPQHF. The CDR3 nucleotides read TGCAGTGCTAGTCGGGCGGGACTCCCCCAGCATTTT.

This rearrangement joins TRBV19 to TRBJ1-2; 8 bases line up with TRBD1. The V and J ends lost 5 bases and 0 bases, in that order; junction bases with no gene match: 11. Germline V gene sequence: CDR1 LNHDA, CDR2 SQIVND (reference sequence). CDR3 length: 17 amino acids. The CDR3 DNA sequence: TGTGCCAGTAGTTTAACGGGACAGGATGCGGCTAACTATGGCTACACCTTC. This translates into CASSLTGQDAANYGYTF.

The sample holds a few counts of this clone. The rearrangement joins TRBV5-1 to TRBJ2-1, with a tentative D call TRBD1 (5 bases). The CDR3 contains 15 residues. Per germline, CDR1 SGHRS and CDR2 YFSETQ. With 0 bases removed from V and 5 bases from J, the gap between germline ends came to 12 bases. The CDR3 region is CASSLVGAANNEQFF. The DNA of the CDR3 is TGCGCCAGCAGCTTGGTAGGGGCAGCTAACAATGAGCAGTTCTTC.

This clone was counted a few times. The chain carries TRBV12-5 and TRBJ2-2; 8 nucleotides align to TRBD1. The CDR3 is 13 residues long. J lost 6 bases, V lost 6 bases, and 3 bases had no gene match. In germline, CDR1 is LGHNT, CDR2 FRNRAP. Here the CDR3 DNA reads TGTGCTAGTGGGACGGACAGGGCCGGGGAGCTGTTTTTT. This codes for CASGTDRAGELFF.